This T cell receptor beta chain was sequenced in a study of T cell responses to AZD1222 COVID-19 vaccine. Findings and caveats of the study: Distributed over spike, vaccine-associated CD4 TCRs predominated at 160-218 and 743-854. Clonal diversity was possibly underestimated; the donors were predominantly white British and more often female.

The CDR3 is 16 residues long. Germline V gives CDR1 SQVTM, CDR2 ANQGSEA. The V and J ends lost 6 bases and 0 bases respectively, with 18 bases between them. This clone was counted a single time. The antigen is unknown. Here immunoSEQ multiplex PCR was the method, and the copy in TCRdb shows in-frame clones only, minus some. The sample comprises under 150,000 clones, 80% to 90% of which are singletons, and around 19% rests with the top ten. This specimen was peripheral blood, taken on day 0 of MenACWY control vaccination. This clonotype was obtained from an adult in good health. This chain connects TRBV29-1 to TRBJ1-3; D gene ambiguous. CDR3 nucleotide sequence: TGCAGCGTGAGGGAGAAGGGCCGCAGCTCTGGAAACACCATATATTTT. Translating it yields CSVREKGRSSGNTIYF. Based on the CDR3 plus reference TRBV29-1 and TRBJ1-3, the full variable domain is SAVISQKPSRDICQRGTSLTIQCQVDSQVTMMFWYRQQPGQSLTLIATANQGSEATYESGFVIDKFPISRPNLTFSTLTVSNMSPEDSSIYLCSVREKGRSSGNTIYFGEGSWLTVV.